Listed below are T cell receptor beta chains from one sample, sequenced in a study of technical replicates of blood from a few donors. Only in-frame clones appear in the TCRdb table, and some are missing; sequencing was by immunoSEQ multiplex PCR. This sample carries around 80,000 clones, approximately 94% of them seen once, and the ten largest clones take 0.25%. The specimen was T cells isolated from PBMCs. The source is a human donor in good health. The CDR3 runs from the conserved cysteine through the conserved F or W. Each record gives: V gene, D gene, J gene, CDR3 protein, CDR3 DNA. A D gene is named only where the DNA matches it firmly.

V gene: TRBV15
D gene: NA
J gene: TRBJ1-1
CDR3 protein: CATSRVSSLNTEAFF
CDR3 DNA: TGTGCCACCAGCAGAGTATCGTCTTTGAACACTGAAGCTTTCTTT

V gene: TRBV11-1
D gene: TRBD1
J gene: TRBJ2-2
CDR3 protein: CASSLGRTGYTGELFF
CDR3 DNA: TGTGCCAGCAGCTTGGGTAGGACAGGCTACACCGGGGAGCTGTTTTTT

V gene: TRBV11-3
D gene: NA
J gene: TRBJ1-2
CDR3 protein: CASSGLKSLNDTSYGYTF
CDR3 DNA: TGTGCCAGCAGCGGCCTGAAAAGTTTAAATGACACCTCTTATGGCTACACCTTC

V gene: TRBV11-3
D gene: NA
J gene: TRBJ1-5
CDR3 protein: CASSLGPGENQPQHF
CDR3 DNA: TGTGCCAGCAGCTTAGGCCCGGGAGAAAATCAGCCCCAGCATTTT

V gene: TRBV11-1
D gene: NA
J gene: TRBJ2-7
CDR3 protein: CASSLRQALSYEQYF
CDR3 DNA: TGTGCCAGCAGCCTCCGACAGGCACTATCCTACGAGCAGTACTTC

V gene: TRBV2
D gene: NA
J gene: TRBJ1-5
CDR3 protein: CASSPREGGNQPQHF
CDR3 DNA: TGTGCCAGCAGCCCCAGGGAGGGTGGCAATCAGCCCCAGCATTTT

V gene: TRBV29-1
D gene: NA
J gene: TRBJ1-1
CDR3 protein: CSVGRESMNTEAFF
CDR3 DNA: TGCAGCGTCGGACGGGAATCCATGAACACTGAAGCTTTCTTT

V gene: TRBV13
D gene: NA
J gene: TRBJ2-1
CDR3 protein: CASSPDRTYNEQFF
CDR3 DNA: TGTGCCAGCAGCCCGGACAGAACCTACAATGAGCAGTTCTTC

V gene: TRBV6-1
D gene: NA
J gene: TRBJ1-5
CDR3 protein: CASSEAGGSQPQHF
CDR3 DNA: TGTGCCAGCAGTGAAGCAGGGGGTTCCCAGCCCCAGCATTTT

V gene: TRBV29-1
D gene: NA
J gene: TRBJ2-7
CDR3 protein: CSVGGRNYYEQYF
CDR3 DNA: TGCAGCGTGGGGGGGCGAAACTACTACGAGCAGTACTTC

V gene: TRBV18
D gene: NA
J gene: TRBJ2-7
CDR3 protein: CASSPPGLLSYEQYF
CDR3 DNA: TGTGCCAGCTCTCCCCCGGGACTCCTCTCCTACGAGCAGTACTTC